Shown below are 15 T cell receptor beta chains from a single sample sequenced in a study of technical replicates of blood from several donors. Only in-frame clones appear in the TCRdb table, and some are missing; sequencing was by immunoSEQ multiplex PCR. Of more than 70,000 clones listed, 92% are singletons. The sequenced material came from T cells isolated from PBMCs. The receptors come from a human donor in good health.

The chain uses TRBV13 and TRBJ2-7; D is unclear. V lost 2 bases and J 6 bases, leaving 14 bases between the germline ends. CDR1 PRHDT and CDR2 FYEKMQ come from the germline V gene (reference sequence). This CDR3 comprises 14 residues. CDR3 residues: CASSLQATIGEQYF. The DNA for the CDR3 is TGTGCCAGCAGCTTACAGGCGACGATCGGCGAGCAGTACTTC.

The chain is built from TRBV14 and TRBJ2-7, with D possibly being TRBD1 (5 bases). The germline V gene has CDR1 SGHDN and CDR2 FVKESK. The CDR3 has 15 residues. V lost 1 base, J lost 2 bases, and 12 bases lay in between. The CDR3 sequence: CASSQVWGSTYEQYF. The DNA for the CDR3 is TGTGCCAGCAGCCAAGTCTGGGGCAGTACCTACGAGCAGTACTTC.

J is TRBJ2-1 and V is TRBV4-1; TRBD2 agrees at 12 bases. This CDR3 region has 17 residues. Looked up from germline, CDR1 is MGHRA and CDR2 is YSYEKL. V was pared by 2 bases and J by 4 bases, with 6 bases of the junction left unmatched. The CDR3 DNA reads TGCGCCAGCAGCCAAACCCCCGGGACTAGCGGGTACAATGAGCAGTTCTTC. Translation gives CASSQTPGTSGYNEQFF.

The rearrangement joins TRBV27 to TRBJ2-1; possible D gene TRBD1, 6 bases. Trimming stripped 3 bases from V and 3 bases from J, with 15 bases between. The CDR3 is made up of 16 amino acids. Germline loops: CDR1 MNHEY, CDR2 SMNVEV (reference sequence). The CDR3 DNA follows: TGTGCCAGCAGTTTTCCAGGGGTAAATCACTACAATGAGCAGTTCTTC. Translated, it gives CASSFPGVNHYNEQFF.

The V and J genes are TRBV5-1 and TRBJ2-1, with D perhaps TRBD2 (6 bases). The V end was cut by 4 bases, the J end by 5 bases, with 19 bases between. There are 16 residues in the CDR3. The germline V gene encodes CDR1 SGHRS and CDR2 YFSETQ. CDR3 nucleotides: TGCGCCAGCAGCACGAGTCCGGGACTGGTTAACAATGAGCAGTTCTTC. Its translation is CASSTSPGLVNNEQFF.

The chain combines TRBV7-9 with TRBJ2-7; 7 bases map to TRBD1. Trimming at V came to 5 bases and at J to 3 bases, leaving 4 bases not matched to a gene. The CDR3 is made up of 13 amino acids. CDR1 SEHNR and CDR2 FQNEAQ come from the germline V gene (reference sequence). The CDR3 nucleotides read TGTGCCAGCAGCCTTCGGACAGGCTACGAGCAGTACTTC. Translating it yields CASSLRTGYEQYF.

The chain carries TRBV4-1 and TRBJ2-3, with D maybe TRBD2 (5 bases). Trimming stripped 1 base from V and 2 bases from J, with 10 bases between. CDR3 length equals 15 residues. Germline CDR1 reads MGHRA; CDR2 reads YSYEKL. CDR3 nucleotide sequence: TGCGCCAGCAGCCAAGGGACTCAAAACACAGATACGCAGTATTTT. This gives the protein CASSQGTQNTDTQYF.

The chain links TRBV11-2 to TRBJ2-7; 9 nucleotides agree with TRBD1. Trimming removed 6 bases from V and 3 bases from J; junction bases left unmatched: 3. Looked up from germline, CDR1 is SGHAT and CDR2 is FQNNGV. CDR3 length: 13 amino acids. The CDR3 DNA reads TGTGCCAGCAGATGGGGACAGGGCTACGAGCAGTACTTC. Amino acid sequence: CASRWGQGYEQYF.

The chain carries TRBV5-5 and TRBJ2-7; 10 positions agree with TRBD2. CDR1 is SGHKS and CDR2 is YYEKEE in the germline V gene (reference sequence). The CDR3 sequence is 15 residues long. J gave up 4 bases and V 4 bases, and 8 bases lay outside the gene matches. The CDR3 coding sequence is TGTGCCAGCAGCGCGACTAGCGGGCAGAAGTACGAGCAGTACTTC. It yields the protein CASSATSGQKYEQYF.

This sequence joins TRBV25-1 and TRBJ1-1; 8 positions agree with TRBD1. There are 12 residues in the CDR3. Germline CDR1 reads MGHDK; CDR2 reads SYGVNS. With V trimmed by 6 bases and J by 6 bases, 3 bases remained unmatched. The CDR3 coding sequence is TGTGCCAGCAGAACAGGGGGAGCTGAAGCTTTCTTT. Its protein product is CASRTGGAEAFF.

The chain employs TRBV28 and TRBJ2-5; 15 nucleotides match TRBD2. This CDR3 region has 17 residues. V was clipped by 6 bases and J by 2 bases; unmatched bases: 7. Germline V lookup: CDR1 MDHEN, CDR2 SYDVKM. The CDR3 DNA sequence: TGTGCCAGCAGGTCGGGACTAGCGGGAGGAAGGCAAGAGACCCAGTACTTC. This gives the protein CASRSGLAGGRQETQYF.

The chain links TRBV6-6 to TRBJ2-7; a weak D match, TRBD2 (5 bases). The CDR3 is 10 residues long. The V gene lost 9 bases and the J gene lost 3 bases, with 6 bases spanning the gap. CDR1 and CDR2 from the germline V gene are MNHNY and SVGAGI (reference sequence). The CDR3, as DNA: TGTGCCAGTCGGGACTACGAGCAGTACTTC. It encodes CASRDYEQYF.

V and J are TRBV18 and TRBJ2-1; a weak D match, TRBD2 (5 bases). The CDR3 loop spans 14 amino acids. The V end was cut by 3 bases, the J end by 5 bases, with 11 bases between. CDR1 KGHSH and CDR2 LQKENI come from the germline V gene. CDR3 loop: CASSPQQRDNEQFF. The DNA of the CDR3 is TGTGCCAGCTCACCTCAACAGAGGGACAATGAGCAGTTCTTC.

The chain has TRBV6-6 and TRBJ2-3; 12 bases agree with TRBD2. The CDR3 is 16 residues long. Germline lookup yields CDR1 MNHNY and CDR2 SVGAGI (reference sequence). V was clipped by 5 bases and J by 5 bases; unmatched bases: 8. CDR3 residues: CASSRLAGGHGDTQYF. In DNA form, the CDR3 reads TGTGCCAGCAGTAGGCTAGCGGGGGGGCATGGAGATACGCAGTATTTT.

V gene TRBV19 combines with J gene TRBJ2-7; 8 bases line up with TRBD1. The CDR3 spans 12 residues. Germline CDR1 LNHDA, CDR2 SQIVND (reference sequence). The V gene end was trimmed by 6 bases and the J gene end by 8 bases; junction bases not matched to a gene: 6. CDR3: CASRGTGWKQYF. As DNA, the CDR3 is TGTGCCAGTAGAGGGACAGGTTGGAAGCAGTACTTC.